The rows below give T cell receptor beta chains drawn from one sample of a study of blood T cell repertoires in COVID-19. This table comes from immunoSEQ multiplex PCR, and its TCRdb copy is limited to in-frame clones, with some not included. The table shows under 200,000 clones, with about 85% occurring only once. Material for sequencing was peripheral blood. The receptors derive from a man aged 55 to 70 with active or convalescent COVID-19. Both conserved end residues are trimmed from each CDR3.

v_call | cdr3_aa
TRBV6-5 | ASSYSMGQATYEQY
TRBV5-5 | ASSLGTTGGADGYT
TRBV5-1 | ASSGTGGPRETQY
TRBV2 | ASTRQGRNTEAF
TRBV6-8 | ASINTGLAGNQETQY
TRBV12-3/TRBV12-4 | ASRQGQRPQH
TRBV11-2 | ASSLLAGSSYEQY
TRBV6-5 | ASSYPDRYSNQPQH
TRBV6-6 | ASSYTVNYGYT
TRBV10-3 | AISEGGRVAF
TRBV5-3 | ARSLRGIGKGNQPQH
TRBV9 | ASSVSQGGETQY
TRBV9 | ASSTGTGGNTIY
TRBV30 | AWSVTGNSGNTIY
TRBV5-4 | ASSPRGRETGANVLT
TRBV11-2 | ASSFRGGSQDTQY
TRBV2 | ASSDLGGDTQY
TRBV6-5 | ASRQAASGNTIY
TRBV30 | AWRATSGGREY
TRBV6-5 | ASRKTGAGNTIY
TRBV27 | ASSLRGAGNTIY
TRBV2 | ASSEKSVGDTQY
TRBV12-3/TRBV12-4 | ASRPGGALWQY
TRBV9 | ASSVEGLWEVQF
TRBV19 | ASRAGNTNTGELF
TRBV10-3 | AISEGWVDGLANYGYT
TRBV27 | ASSDRENQPQH
TRBV4-1 | ASSRNSGTSTDTQY
TRBV9 | ASSRTGATEAF